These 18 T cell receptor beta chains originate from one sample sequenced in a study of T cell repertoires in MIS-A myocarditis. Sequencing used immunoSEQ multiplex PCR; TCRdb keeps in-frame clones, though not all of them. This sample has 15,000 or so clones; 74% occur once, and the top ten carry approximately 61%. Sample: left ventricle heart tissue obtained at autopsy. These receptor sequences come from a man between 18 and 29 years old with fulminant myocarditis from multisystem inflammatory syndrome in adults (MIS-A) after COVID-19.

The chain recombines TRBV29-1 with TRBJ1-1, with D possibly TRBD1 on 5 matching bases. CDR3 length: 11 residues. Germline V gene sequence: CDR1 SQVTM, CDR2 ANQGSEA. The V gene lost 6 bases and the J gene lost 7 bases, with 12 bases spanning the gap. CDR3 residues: CSVFTGGEAFF. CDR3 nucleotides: TGCAGCGTCTTCACGGGGGGTGAAGCTTTCTTT.

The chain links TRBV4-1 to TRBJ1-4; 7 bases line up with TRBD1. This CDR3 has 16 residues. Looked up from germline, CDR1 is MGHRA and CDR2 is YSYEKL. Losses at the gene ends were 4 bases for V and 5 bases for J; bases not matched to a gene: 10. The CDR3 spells CASSRQDRVQNEKLFF. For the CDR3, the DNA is TGCGCCAGCAGCCGACAAGACAGGGTTCAAAATGAAAAACTGTTTTTT.

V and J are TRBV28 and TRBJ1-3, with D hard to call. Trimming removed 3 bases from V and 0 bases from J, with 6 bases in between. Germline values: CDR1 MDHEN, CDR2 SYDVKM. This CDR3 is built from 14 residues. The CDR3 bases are TGTGCCAGCAGTTTCTACACCTCTGGAAACACCATATATTTT. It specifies CASSFYTSGNTIYF.

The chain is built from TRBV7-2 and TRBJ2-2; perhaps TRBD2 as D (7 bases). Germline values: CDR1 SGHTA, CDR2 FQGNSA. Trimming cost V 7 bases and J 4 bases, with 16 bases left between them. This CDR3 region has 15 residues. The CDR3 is CASKLGGASTGELFF. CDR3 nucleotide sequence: TGTGCCAGCAAACTGGGGGGGGCGAGCACCGGGGAGCTGTTTTTT.

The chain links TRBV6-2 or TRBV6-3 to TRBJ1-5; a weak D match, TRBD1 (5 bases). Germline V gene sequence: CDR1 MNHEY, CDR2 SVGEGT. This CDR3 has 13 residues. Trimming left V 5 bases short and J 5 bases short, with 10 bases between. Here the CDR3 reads CASSDSRHQPQHF. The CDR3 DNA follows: TGTGCCAGCAGTGACAGCCGACATCAGCCCCAGCATTTT.

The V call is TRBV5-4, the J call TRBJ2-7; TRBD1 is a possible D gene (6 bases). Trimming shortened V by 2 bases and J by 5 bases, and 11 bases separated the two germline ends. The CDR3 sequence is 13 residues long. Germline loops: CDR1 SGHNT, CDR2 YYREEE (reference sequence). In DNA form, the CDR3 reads TGTGCCAGCAGCTTCGCAGGGGTGGACGAGCAGTACTTC. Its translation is CASSFAGVDEQYF.

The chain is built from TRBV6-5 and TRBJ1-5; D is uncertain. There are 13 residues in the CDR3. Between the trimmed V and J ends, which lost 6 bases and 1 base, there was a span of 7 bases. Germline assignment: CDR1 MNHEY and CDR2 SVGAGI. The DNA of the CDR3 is TGTGCCAGCAGGGCGGACAGCAATCAGCCCCAGCATTTT. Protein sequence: CASRADSNQPQHF.

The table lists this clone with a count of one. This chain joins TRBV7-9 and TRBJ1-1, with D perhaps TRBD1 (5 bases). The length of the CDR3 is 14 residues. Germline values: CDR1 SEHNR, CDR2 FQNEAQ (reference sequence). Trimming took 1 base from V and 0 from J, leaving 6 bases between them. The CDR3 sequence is CASSLVGLNTEAFF. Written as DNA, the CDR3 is TGTGCCAGCAGCTTAGTGGGGCTGAACACTGAAGCTTTCTTT.

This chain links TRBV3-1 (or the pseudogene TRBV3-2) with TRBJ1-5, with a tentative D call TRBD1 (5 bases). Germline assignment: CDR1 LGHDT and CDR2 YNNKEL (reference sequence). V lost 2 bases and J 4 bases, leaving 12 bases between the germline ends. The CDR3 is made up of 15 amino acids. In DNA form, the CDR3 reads TGTGCCAGCAGCCAAAATCCGGGGGTGAATCAGCCCCAGCATTTT. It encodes CASSQNPGVNQPQHF.

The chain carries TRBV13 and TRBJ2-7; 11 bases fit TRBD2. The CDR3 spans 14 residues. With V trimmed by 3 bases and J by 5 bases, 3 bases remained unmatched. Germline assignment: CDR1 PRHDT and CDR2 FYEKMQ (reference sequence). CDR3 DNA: TGTGCCAGCAGCTTCGGGACTAGCGGCCACGAGCAGTACTTC. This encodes CASSFGTSGHEQYF.

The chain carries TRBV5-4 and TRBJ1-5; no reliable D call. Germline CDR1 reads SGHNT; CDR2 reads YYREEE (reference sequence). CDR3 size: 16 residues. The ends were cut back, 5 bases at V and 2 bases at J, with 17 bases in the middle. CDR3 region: CASRSGDPGGNQPQHF. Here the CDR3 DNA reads TGTGCCAGCAGATCGGGAGACCCCGGGGGCAATCAGCCCCAGCATTTT.

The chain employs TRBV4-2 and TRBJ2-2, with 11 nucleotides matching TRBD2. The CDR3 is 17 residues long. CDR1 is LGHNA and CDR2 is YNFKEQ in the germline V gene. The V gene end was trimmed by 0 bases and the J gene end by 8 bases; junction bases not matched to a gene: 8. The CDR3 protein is CASSQDLAGGSWGELFF. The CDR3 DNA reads TGTGCCAGCAGCCAAGATCTAGCGGGAGGATCTTGGGGGGAGCTGTTTTTT.

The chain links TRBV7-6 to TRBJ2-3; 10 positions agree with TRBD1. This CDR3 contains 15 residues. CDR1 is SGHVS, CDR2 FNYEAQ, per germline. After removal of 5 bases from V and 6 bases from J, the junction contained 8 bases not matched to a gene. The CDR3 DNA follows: TGTGCCAGCAGCGAATGGACAGGGGGGATGGATACGCAGTATTTT. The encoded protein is CASSEWTGGMDTQYF.

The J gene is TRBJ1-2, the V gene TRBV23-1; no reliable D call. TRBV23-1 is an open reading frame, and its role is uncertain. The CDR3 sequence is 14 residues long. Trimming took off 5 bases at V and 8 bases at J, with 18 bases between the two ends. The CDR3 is CASSVEQKLRGYTF. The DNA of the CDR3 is TGCGCCAGCAGTGTGGAACAGAAGCTACGGGGCTACACCTTC.

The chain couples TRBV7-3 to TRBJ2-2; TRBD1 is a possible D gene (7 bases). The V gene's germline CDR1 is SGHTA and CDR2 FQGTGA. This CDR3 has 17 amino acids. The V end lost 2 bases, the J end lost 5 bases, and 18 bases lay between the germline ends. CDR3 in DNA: TGTGCCAGCAGCTTAGGGGGGACAGCCTGGGGTACCGGGGAGCTGTTTTTT. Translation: CASSLGGTAWGTGELFF.

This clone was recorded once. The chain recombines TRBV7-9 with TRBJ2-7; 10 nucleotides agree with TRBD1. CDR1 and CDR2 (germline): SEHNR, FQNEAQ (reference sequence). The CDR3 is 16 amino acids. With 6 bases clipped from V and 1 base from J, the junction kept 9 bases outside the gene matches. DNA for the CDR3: TGTGCCAGCAGTAGACCGTGGGGACAGGGGTCCTACGAGCAGTACTTC. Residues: CASSRPWGQGSYEQYF.

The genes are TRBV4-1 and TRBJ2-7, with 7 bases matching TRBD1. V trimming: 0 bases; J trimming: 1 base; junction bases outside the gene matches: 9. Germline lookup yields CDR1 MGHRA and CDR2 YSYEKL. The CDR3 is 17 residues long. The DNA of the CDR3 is TGCGCCAGCAGCCAAGATCCCCCGGGACAGCTGTCCTACGAGCAGTACTTC. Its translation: CASSQDPPGQLSYEQYF.

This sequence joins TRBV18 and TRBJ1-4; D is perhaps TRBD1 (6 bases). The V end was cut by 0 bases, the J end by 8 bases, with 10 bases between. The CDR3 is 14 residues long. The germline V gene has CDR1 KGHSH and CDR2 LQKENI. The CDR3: CASSPPQGREKLFF. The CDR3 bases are TGTGCCAGCTCACCACCACAGGGACGCGAAAAACTGTTTTTT.